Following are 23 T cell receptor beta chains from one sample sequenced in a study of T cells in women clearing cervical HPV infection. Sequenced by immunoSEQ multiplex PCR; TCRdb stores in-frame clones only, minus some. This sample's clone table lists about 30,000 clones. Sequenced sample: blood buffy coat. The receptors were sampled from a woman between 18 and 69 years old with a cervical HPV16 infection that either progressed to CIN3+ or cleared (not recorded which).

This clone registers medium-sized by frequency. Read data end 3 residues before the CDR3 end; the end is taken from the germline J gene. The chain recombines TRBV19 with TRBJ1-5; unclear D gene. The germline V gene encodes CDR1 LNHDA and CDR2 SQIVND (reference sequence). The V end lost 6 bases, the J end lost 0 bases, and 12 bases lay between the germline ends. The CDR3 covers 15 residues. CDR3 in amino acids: CASSPIRDSNQPQHF. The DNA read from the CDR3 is TGTGCCAGTAGCCCTATTAGAGATAGCAATCAGCCC.

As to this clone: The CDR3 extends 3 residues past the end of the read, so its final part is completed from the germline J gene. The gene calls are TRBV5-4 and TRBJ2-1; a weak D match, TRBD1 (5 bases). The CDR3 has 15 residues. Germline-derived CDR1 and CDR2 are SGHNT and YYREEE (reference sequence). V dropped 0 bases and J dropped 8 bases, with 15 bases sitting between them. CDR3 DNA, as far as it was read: TGTGCCAGCAGCTTGGGGGCAGGGCAATCCCATGAG. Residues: CASSLGAGQSHE. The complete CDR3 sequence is CASSLGAGQSHEQFF.

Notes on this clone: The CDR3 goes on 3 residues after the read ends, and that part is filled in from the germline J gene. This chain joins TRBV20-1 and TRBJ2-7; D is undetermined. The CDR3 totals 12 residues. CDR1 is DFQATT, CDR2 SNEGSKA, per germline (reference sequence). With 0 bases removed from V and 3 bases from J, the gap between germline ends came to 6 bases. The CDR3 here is CSARESYYEQYF. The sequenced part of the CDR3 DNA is TGCAGTGCTAGAGAGTCGTACTACGAG.

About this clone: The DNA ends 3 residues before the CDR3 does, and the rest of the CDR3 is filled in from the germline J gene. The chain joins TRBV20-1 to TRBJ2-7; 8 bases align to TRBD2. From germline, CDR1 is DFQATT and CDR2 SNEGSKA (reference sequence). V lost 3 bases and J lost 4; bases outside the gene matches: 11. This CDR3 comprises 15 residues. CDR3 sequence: CSASHGGALGYEQYF. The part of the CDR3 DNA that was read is TGCAGTGCTAGCCACGGGGGGGCCCTAGGTTACGAG.

The covered CDR3 bases are TGTGCCAGCAGAAGGGACATCAGCTACGAG. Its translation: CASRRDISYE. Given in full, the CDR3 is CASRRDISYEQYF. The genes are TRBV5-6 and TRBJ2-7; tentatively, D is TRBD1 (6 bases). The read terminates 3 residues ahead of where the CDR3 ends, so the germline J gene completes it. Germline V gene sequence: CDR1 SGHDT, CDR2 YYEEEE. Deletions cut 5 bases from V and 3 bases from J, with 12 bases between. The CDR3 has 13 residues.

The CDR3 bases that were read are TGTGCCAGCAGCTTAGCCGGGACAGGGTTGCTGAACACTGAA. Translated, it gives CASSLAGTGLLNTE. The entire CDR3 protein is CASSLAGTGLLNTEAFF. This chain links TRBV7-3 with TRBJ1-1; 9 nucleotides agree with TRBD1. The missing CDR3 end, 3 residues past where the read stops, is filled in from the germline J gene. V lost 2 bases, J lost 0 bases, and 7 bases stayed unmatched. Germline V gene lookup returns CDR1 SGHTA and CDR2 FQGTGA. CDR3 length: 17 amino acids.

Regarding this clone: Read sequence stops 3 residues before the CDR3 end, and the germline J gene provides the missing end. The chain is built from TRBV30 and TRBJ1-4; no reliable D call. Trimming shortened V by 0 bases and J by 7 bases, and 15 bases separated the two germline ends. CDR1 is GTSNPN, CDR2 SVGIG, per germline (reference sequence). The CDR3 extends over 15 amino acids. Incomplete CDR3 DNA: TGTGCCTGGAGTGTACGGCGCGGCTCGGGTGAAAAA. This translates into CAWSVRRGSGEK. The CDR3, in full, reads CAWSVRRGSGEKLFF.

CDR3 sequence: CASSYGDDEQYF. The sequenced CDR3 bases are TGCGCCAGCAGCTACGGTGATGACGAG. The chain is built from TRBV5-1 and TRBJ2-7, with D hard to call. Read sequence stops 3 residues before the CDR3 end, and the germline J gene provides the missing end. Trimming shortened V by 3 bases and J by 5 bases, and 9 bases separated the two germline ends. This CDR3 contains 12 residues. Germline V lookup: CDR1 SGHRS, CDR2 YFSETQ.

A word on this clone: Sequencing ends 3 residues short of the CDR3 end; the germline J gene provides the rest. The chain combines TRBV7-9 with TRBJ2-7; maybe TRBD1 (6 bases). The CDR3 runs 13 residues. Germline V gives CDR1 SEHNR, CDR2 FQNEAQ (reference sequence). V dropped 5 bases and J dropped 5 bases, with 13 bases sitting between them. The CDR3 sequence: CASSQDSYHEQYF. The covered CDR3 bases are TGTGCCAGCAGCCAGGACAGCTACCACGAG.

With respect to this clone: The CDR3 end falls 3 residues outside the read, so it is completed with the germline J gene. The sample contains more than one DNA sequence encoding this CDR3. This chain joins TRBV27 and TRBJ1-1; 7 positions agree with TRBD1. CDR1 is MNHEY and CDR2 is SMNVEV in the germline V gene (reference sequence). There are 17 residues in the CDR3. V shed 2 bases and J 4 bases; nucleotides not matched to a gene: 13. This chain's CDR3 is CASSLIPTGIGATEAFF. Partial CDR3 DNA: TGTGCCAGCAGTTTAATCCCGACAGGGATAGGGGCCACTGAA.

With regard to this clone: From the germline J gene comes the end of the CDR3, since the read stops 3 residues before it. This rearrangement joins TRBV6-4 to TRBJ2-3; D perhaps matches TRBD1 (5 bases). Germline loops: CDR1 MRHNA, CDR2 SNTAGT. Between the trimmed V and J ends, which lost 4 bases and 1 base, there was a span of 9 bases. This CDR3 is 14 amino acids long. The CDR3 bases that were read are TGTGCCAGCAGTGTTAAAGGGGGCACAGATACG. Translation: CASSVKGGTDT. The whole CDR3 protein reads CASSVKGGTDTQYF.

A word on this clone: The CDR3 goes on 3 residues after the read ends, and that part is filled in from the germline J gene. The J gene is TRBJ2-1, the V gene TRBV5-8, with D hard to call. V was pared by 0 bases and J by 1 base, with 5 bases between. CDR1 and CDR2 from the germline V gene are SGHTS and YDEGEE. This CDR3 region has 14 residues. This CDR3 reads CASSLGGSYNEQFF. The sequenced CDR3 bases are TGTGCCAGCAGCTTGGGAGGTTCCTACAATGAG. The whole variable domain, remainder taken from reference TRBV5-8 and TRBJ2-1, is EAGVTQSPTHLIKTRGQQATLRCSPISGHTSVYWYQQALGLGLQFLLWYDEGEERNRGNFPPRFSGRQFPNYSSELNVNALELEDSALYLCASSLGGSYNEQFFGPGTRLTVL.

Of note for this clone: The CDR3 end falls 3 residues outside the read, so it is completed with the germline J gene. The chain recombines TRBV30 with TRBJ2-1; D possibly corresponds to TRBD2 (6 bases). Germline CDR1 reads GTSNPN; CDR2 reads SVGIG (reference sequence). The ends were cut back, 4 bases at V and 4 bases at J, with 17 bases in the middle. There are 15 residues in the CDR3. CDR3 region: CAWTPDLSGYNEQFF. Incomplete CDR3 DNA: TGTGCCTGGACTCCGGACTTAAGCGGGTACAATGAG.

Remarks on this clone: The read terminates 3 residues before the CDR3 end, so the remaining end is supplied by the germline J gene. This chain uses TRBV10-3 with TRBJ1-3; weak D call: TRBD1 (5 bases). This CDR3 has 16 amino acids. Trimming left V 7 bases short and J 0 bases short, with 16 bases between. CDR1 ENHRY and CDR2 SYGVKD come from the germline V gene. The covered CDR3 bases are TGTGCCATCACCCGAGGGGATCAGCGCTCTGGAAACACC. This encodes CAITRGDQRSGNT. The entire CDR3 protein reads CAITRGDQRSGNTIYF.

CDR3 residues: CASSLVTGGDGYTF. The CDR3 bases that were read are TGTGCCAGCAGCTTAGTTACAGGGGGAGATGGC. The genes are TRBV7-9 and TRBJ1-2, with 8 bases aligning to TRBD1. The CDR3 goes on 3 residues after the read ends, and that part is filled in from the germline J gene. The junction had 4 bases not matched to a gene; V was cut back by 1 base and J by 6 bases. The CDR3 extends over 14 amino acids. From germline, CDR1 is SEHNR and CDR2 FQNEAQ (reference sequence).

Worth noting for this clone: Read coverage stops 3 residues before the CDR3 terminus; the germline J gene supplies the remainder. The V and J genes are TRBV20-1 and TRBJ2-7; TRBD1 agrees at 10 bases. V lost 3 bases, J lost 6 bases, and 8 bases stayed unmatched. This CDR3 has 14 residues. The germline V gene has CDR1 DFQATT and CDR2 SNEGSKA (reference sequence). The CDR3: CSARPGTGVTEQYF. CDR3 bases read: TGCAGTGCTAGGCCCGGGACAGGGGTCACCGAG.

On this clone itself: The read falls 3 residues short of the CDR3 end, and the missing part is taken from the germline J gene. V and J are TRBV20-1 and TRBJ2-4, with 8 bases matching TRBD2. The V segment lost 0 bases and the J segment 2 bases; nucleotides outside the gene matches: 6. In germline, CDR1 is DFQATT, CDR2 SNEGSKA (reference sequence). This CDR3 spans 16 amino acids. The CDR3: CSARDTRGGTKNIQYF. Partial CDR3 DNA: TGCAGTGCTAGAGATACACGGGGGGGCACCAAAAACATT.

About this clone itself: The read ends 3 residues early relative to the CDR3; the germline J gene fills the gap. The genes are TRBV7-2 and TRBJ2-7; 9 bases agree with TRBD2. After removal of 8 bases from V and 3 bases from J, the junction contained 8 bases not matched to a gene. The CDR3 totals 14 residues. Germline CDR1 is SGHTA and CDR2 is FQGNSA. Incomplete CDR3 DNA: TGTGCCAGCCTAGCCGGGACTAGCTTCTACGAG. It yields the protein CASLAGTSFYE. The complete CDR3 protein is CASLAGTSFYEQYF.

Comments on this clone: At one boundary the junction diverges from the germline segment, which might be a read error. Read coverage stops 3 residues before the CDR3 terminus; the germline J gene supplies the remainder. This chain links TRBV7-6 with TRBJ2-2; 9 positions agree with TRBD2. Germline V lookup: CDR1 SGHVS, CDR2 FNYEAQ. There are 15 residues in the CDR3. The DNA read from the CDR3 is TGTGCCAGCAGCCTAGCGGGGCCGGACACCGGGGAG. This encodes CASSLAGPDTGE. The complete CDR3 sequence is CASSLAGPDTGELFF.

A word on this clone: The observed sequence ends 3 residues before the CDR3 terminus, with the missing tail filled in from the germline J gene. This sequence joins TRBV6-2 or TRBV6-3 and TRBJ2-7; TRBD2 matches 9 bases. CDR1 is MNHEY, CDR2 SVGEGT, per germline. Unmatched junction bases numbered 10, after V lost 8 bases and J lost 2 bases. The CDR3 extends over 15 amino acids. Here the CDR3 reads CASGLAGLFAYEQYF. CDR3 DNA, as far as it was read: TGTGCCAGCGGGCTAGCGGGGTTGTTTGCCTACGAG.

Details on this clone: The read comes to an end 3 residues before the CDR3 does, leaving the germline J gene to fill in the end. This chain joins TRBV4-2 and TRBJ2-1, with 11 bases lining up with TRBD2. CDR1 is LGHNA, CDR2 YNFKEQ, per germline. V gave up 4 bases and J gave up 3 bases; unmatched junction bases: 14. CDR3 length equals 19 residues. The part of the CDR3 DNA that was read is TGTGCCAGCAGCCCCACGGGGGGGACTAGCGGAAGGAACTACAATGAG. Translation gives CASSPTGGTSGRNYNE. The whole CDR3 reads CASSPTGGTSGRNYNEQFF.

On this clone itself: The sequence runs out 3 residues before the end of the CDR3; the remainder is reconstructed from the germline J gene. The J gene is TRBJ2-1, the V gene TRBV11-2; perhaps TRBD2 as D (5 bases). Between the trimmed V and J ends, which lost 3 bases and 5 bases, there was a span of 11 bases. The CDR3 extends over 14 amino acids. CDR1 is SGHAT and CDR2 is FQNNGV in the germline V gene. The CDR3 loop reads CASSFLPGDNEQFF. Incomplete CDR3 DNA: TGTGCCAGCAGCTTTCTCCCCGGGGACAATGAG.

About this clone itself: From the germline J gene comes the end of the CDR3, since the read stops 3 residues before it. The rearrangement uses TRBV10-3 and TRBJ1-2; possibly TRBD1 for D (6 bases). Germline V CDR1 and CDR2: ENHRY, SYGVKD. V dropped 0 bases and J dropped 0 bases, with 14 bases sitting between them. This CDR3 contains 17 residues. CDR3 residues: CAISESGTNPANYGYTF. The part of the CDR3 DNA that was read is TGTGCCATCAGTGAGTCTGGGACAAATCCAGCTAACTATGGC.